Shown below are 30 T cell receptor beta chains from a single sample sequenced in a study of control samples from healthy donors and cancer patients. Data came from immunoSEQ multiplex PCR; TCRdb stores just in-frame clones and leaves some out. Altogether around 100,000 clones are present, 88% being singletons, with the ten largest covering 14%. Sample: blood. The source of these receptors is a woman aged 70-85 years in good health.

The chain recombines TRBV9 with TRBJ2-7; weak D call: TRBD2 (6 bases). The V and J ends lost 4 bases and 1 base respectively, with 18 bases between them. The CDR3 has 16 residues. Germline CDR1 SGDLS, CDR2 YYNGEE. The CDR3 sequence is CASSPGGGLPSYEQYF. The DNA for the CDR3 is TGTGCCAGCAGCCCCGGTGGAGGACTACCATCCTACGAGCAGTACTTC.

This clone was seen once. The chain recombines TRBV5-4 with TRBJ2-7; 11 bases fit TRBD1. The junction had 2 bases not matched to a gene; V was cut back by 4 bases and J by 2 bases. The germline V gene has CDR1 SGHNT and CDR2 YYREEE (reference sequence). This CDR3 has 14 amino acids. CDR3 residues: CASSPDRGPYEQYF. For the CDR3, the DNA is TGTGCCAGCAGCCCGGACAGGGGGCCCTACGAGCAGTACTTC.

This chain connects TRBV6-1 to TRBJ1-2, with 7 bases identical to TRBD1. V shed 1 base and J 7 bases; nucleotides not matched to a gene: 6. This CDR3 comprises 14 residues. Germline CDR1 and CDR2: MNHNS and SASEGT. The CDR3 sequence: CASSEVSGGGGYTF. Here the CDR3 DNA reads TGTGCCAGCAGTGAAGTCTCAGGGGGAGGTGGCTACACCTTC.

The chain is built from TRBV12-3 or TRBV12-4 and TRBJ1-2; weak D call: TRBD1 (5 bases). The CDR3 length is 13 residues. Between the trimmed V and J ends, which lost 8 bases and 7 bases, there was a span of 17 bases. The CDR3 sequence is CASSRGVGGGYTF. CDR3 DNA sequence: TGTGCCAGCTCCCGGGGCGTGGGAGGTGGCTACACCTTC.

The genes are TRBV5-1 and TRBJ2-5; TRBD2 matches at 15 bases. From germline, CDR1 is SGHRS and CDR2 YFSETQ. This CDR3 comprises 16 residues. V lost 6 bases to trimming and J lost 4 bases; unmatched junction nucleotides: 7. The CDR3 sequence: CASTPGLAGGPETQYF. The CDR3 DNA is TGCGCCAGCACCCCGGGACTAGCGGGAGGTCCAGAGACCCAGTACTTC.

The chain links TRBV10-2 to TRBJ1-2; the D is unclear. The CDR3 runs 13 residues. Germline V lookup: CDR1 WSHSY, CDR2 SAAADI. V lost 7 bases and J 6 bases, leaving 15 bases between the germline ends. The CDR3 DNA sequence: TGCGCCAGCACCCCCTCTATCCAGGATGGCTACACCTTC. This gives the protein CASTPSIQDGYTF.

The rearrangement uses TRBV5-4 and TRBJ2-7; D is possibly TRBD1 (6 bases). The V gene's germline CDR1 is SGHNT and CDR2 YYREEE (reference sequence). V lost 0 bases and J 6 bases, leaving 13 bases between the germline ends. The CDR3 spans 14 residues. CDR3: CASSLGGTLLEQYF. The DNA for the CDR3 is TGTGCCAGCAGCTTGGGAGGGACACTGCTCGAGCAGTACTTC.

The V and J genes are TRBV5-1 and TRBJ2-3, with TRBD1 matching over 9 bases. Germline CDR1 reads SGHRS; CDR2 reads YFSETQ. This CDR3 region has 15 residues. Trimming at V came to 3 bases and at J to 3 bases, leaving 5 bases not matched to a gene. The CDR3 nucleotides read TGCGCCAGCAGCTCCGGGACAGGGCCTACAGATACGCAGTATTTT. It codes for CASSSGTGPTDTQYF.

The rearrangement uses TRBV19 and TRBJ2-7; D could derive from TRBD1 or TRBD2 (5 bases each). The germline V and J ends were trimmed by 6 bases and 7 bases, with 16 bases remaining between them. The length of the CDR3 is 13 residues. CDR1 and CDR2 (germline): LNHDA, SQIVND (reference sequence). CDR3 region: CASRRGPSGEQYF. The CDR3 nucleotides read TGTGCCAGTAGGAGGGGACCCTCGGGGGAGCAGTACTTC.

J is TRBJ2-1 and V is TRBV11-1, with 11 positions matching TRBD2. CDR1 and CDR2 (germline): SGHAT, FQDESV (reference sequence). CDR3 size: 16 residues. V lost 1 base to trimming and J lost 3 bases; unmatched junction nucleotides: 2. CDR3: CASSLVAGGLYNEQFF. As DNA, the CDR3 is TGTGCCAGCAGCTTAGTAGCGGGGGGGCTCTACAATGAGCAGTTCTTC. The complete variable domain, with remaining parts taken from reference TRBV11-1 and TRBJ2-1, reads EAEVAQSPRYKITEKSQAVAFWCDPISGHATLYWYRQILGQGPELLVQFQDESVVDDSQLPKDRFSAERLKGVDSTLKIQPAELGDSAMYLCASSLVAGGLYNEQFFGPGTRLTVL.

The V gene is TRBV10-2, the J gene TRBJ1-2, with no clear D. Deletions cut 0 bases from V and 0 bases from J, with 5 bases between. CDR1 and CDR2 (germline): WSHSY, SAAADI. The CDR3 contains 14 residues. In nucleotides, the CDR3 is TGCGCCAGCAGTGAGTCGGCAGCTAACTATGGCTACACCTTC. Protein sequence: CASSESAANYGYTF.

The rearrangement links TRBV5-1 to TRBJ2-2; TRBD1 aligns across 11 bases. Germline values: CDR1 SGHRS, CDR2 YFSETQ. With 9 bases clipped from V and 4 bases from J, the junction kept 5 bases outside the gene matches. This CDR3 has 14 amino acids. The CDR3 DNA reads TGCGCCACGCGAGGACAGGGGGCCACCGGGGAGCTGTTTTTT. Protein product: CATRGQGATGELFF.

This clone was seen just once. This rearrangement joins TRBV18 to TRBJ1-2; perhaps TRBD1 as D (5 bases). CDR1 KGHSH and CDR2 LQKENI come from the germline V gene. Trimming shortened V by 8 bases and J by 0 bases, and 13 bases separated the two germline ends. This CDR3 is built from 14 residues. The CDR3 sequence: CASLGQGANYGYTF. CDR3 coding DNA: TGTGCCAGCCTTGGACAAGGCGCTAACTATGGCTACACCTTC.

This clone was seen a single time. The rearrangement links TRBV11-2 to TRBJ1-5; D perhaps matches TRBD1 (5 bases). V lost 5 bases and J lost 2, with 13 bases in between. From germline, CDR1 is SGHAT and CDR2 FQNNGV. The CDR3 consists of 15 residues. The CDR3, as DNA: TGTGCCAGCAGCCCAACCGACAGCGGCAATCAGCCCCAGCATTTT. This codes for CASSPTDSGNQPQHF.

This clone was observed a single time. The CDR3 DNA reads as TGCGCCAGCAGCTTGGTAGGTCAGAACACTGAAGCTTTCTTT. Its translation is CASSLVGQNTEAFF. V usage is TRBV5-1 and J usage is TRBJ1-1, with D unresolved. Deletions cut 0 bases from V and 1 base from J, with 7 bases between. The germline CDR1 and CDR2 sequences are SGHRS and YFSETQ. There are 14 residues in the CDR3.

This sequence joins TRBV3-1 (or the pseudogene TRBV3-2) and TRBJ2-2, with 12 bases aligning to TRBD2. This CDR3 spans 16 amino acids. Germline lookup yields CDR1 LGHDT and CDR2 YNNKEL (reference sequence). Trimming at V came to 4 bases and at J to 6 bases, leaving 6 bases not matched to a gene. CDR3: CASSPLAGGGPGELFF. The CDR3 region has the DNA TGTGCCAGCAGCCCACTAGCGGGAGGCGGCCCCGGGGAGCTGTTTTTT.

The table lists this clone with a count of one. The CDR3: CASSWRREENTEAFF. The CDR3 nucleotides read TGTGCCAGCAGCTGGCGGAGGGAGGAGAACACTGAAGCTTTCTTT. The rearrangement links TRBV13 to TRBJ1-1; D uncertain. Germline V lookup: CDR1 PRHDT, CDR2 FYEKMQ (reference sequence). This CDR3 is built from 15 residues. The V and J ends lost 4 bases and 1 base respectively, with 13 bases between them. Full variable domain (rest looked up from reference TRBV13 and TRBJ1-1): AAGVIQSPRHLIKEKRETATLKCYPIPRHDTVYWYQQGPGQDPQFLISFYEKMQSDKGSIPDRFSAQQFSDYHSELNMSSLELGDSALYFCASSWRREENTEAFFGQGTRLTVV.

The rearrangement joins TRBV5-1 to TRBJ1-1; D gene uncertain. Trimming took 4 bases from V and 4 from J, leaving 17 bases between them. The V gene's germline CDR1 is SGHRS and CDR2 YFSETQ. CDR3 size: 15 residues. CDR3 nucleotide sequence: TGCGCCAGCAGCCCGGAGCCTGAGGTGGGCACTGAAGCTTTCTTT. Its protein is CASSPEPEVGTEAFF.

The chain recombines TRBV28 with TRBJ1-2; 9 bases are shared with TRBD1. Losses at the gene ends were 9 bases for V and 2 bases for J; bases not matched to a gene: 10. CDR1 MDHEN and CDR2 SYDVKM come from the germline V gene. This CDR3 is 15 amino acids long. The CDR3 DNA sequence: TGTGCCAGTACGGGACAGGGTGTCATCAACTATGGCTACACCTTC. It yields the protein CASTGQGVINYGYTF.

The rearrangement joins TRBV30 to TRBJ1-1; 7 nucleotides match TRBD1. J was trimmed by 4 bases and V by 4 bases; bases with no gene match: 6. CDR3 length: 13 residues. The germline V gene encodes CDR1 GTSNPN and CDR2 SVGIG (reference sequence). CDR3 protein: CAWMRAGGTEAFF. As DNA, the CDR3 is TGTGCCTGGATGCGGGCAGGGGGCACTGAAGCTTTCTTT.

The gene calls are TRBV7-8 and TRBJ1-1; D gene uncertain. CDR1 is SGHVS, CDR2 FQNEAQ, per germline. This CDR3 region has 12 residues. Trimming shortened V by 1 base and J by 8 bases, and 8 bases separated the two germline ends. The CDR3 is CASSLVSGEAFF. The CDR3 DNA reads TGTGCCAGCAGCTTAGTATCGGGGGAAGCTTTCTTT.

This clone has a handful of counts. The chain uses TRBV29-1 and TRBJ1-1; no clear D. CDR1 is SQVTM, CDR2 ANQGSEA, per germline. V lost 6 bases, J lost 1 base, and 3 bases lay in between. This CDR3 is 10 amino acids long. The CDR3 coding sequence is TGCAGCGTCTGGAACACTGAAGCTTTCTTT. It is translated as CSVWNTEAFF.

The rearrangement uses TRBV2 and TRBJ1-1; no reliable D call. CDR1 SNHLY and CDR2 FYNNEI come from the germline V gene. The CDR3 is made up of 13 amino acids. The V end was cut by 7 bases, the J end by 4 bases, with 13 bases between. Written as DNA, the CDR3 is TGTGCCAGCAAACCACCACGGACCACTGAAGCTTTCTTT. It yields the protein CASKPPRTTEAFF.

V gene TRBV5-6 combines with J gene TRBJ1-2; the D is unclear. This CDR3 contains 13 residues. Germline V gene sequence: CDR1 SGHDT, CDR2 YYEEEE. V dropped 3 bases and J dropped 3 bases, with 9 bases sitting between them. CDR3 in amino acids: CASSSWAHYGYTF. The CDR3 nucleotides are TGTGCCAGCAGCTCCTGGGCTCACTATGGCTACACCTTC.

This clone came up once. The chain couples TRBV5-1 to TRBJ2-6; D not certain. The V end was cut by 3 bases, the J end by 0 bases, with 10 bases between. The germline CDR1 and CDR2 sequences are SGHRS and YFSETQ. The CDR3 is made up of 16 amino acids. CDR3 in amino acids: CASSSIPGSGANVLTF. The CDR3 nucleotides read TGCGCCAGCAGCTCCATCCCCGGCTCTGGGGCCAACGTCCTGACTTTC.

This chain uses TRBV2 with TRBJ1-3; D gene uncertain. CDR1 is SNHLY and CDR2 is FYNNEI in the germline V gene. The V and J ends lost 8 bases and 4 bases respectively, with 6 bases between them. The CDR3 has 11 residues. The CDR3 here is CASGLGNTIYF. CDR3 sequence (DNA): TGTGCCAGCGGCTTGGGAAACACCATATATTTT.

V is TRBV7-2 and J is TRBJ1-2; D might be TRBD1 (5 bases). CDR3 length: 14 residues. Germline-derived CDR1 and CDR2 are SGHTA and FQGNSA. V lost 2 bases and J lost 4, with 11 bases in between. The CDR3, as DNA: TGTGCCAGCAGCTTACTTCCAGGGCCCTATGGCTACACCTTC. This gives the protein CASSLLPGPYGYTF.

This clone was found once. This chain joins TRBV6-5 and TRBJ1-1, with D possibly matching TRBD1 (5 bases). The CDR3 sequence is 14 residues long. Germline V gives CDR1 MNHEY, CDR2 SVGAGI. The germline V and J ends were trimmed by 4 bases and 1 base, with 10 bases remaining between them. CDR3 in DNA: TGTGCCAGCAGTTCGAGGGGACGGAACACTGAAGCTTTCTTT. Its protein is CASSSRGRNTEAFF.

The genes are TRBV2 and TRBJ2-1; 11 nucleotides match TRBD2. CDR3 size: 14 residues. Germline V gene data show CDR1 as SNHLY and CDR2 as FYNNEI. V dropped 5 bases and J dropped 9; count of bases not matched to a gene: 6. CDR3 sequence reads: CASSSLAGAGEQFF. CDR3 DNA sequence: TGTGCCAGCAGTTCACTAGCGGGAGCTGGTGAGCAGTTCTTC.

This chain uses TRBV6-2 or TRBV6-3 with TRBJ2-1; D might be TRBD1 or TRBD2, each matching 5 bases. The CDR3 contains 16 residues. V was clipped by 2 bases and J by 8 bases, with 19 bases between them. CDR1 is MNHEY and CDR2 is SVGEGT in the germline V gene. CDR3 nucleotides: TGTGCCAGCAGTTACCAACCAGGGACGGTTGGCGATGAGCAGTTCTTC. Translation gives CASSYQPGTVGDEQFF.